Described below is a single TCR beta chain sequence and its context. No antigen is known for it. This CDR3 region has 14 residues. Germline CDR1 is ENHRY and CDR2 is SYGVKD. V lost 1 base and J lost 5, with 12 bases in between. This entry is derived from a study of cytomegalovirus exposure and HLA in healthy donors. Researchers ran the PCR with 60 Vbeta and 13 Jbeta primers. Profiling relied on immunoSEQ multiplex PCR, and the TCRdb table lists in-frame clones only, not all of them. The sample holds around 160,000 clones, roughly 80% seen once. Regarding the study as a whole: Several of the most significant clusters appeared linked to common viral pathogens, based on a later analysis. Productive rates of about 87% or about 30% were seen for most TCR beta V segments in an earlier analysis. Reportedly, HLA-A and HLA-B alleles of most subjects were accurately predicted from TCR beta. Across HLA loci, a later analysis found differing TCR association rates, with DRB1 most and HLA-C fewest.

The receptor was derived from a woman aged 40 to 50 in good health and CMV-seropositive. The rearrangement links TRBV10-3 to TRBJ2-7, with a tentative D call TRBD2 (6 bases). Input material: PBMCs. CDR3 coding DNA: TGTGCCATCAGTGAGTTGGCGGGATCTGACGAGCAGTACTTC. Translation: CAISELAGSDEQYF.